This T cell receptor beta chain emerged from a study of identical twins. A universal primer site came from template switching; cDNA carried unique molecular identifiers. TCRdb re-called the 5' RACE reads with MiXCR, one entry per CDR3 protein. This sample has roughly 350,000 distinct CDR3 sequences, with roughly 10% found just once. Losses at the gene ends were 1 base for V and 0 bases for J; bases not matched to a gene: 9. CDR3 size: 19 residues. The germline gives CDR1 SGDLS, CDR2 YYNGEE. General study points: The models gave estimates that fell short of the out-of-frame TCR alpha sharing seen in monozygotic twins. For cord blood, abundant beta clonotypes had fewer insertions, unlike memory repertoires, which showed none. Excess sharing by twins proved weaker in beta out-of-frame sequences.

In regard to this clonotype: Its specificity is not known.

The sequence came from a woman aged 50 to 60 in good health. The specimen sequenced was naive T cells sorted from blood. The V and J genes are TRBV9 and TRBJ2-6; 8 bases match TRBD1. CDR3 in amino acids: CASSVTIGTGYSGANVLTF. CDR3 nucleotide sequence: TGTGCCAGCAGCGTAACTATCGGGACAGGATACTCTGGGGCCAACGTCCTGACTTTC.